The 31 T cell receptor beta chains listed next were all sequenced from one sample in a study of blood T cell repertoires in COVID-19. Sequencing was performed with immunoSEQ multiplex PCR; in TCRdb, only in-frame clones are kept and a portion is missing. The table lists roughly 250,000 clones, 70% to 90% of them singletons. Sequenced: PBMCs or T cells enriched from blood (not recorded which). Receptor source: a woman between 50 and 59 years old who had recovered from COVID-19.

This sequence joins TRBV7-9 and TRBJ2-1; D not resolved. The CDR3 has 15 amino acids. CDR1 SEHNR and CDR2 FQNEAQ come from the germline V gene (reference sequence). The V gene lost 4 bases and the J gene lost 1 base, with 11 bases spanning the gap. CDR3 sequence reads: CASSSKLPSYNEQFF. As DNA, the CDR3 is TGTGCCAGCAGCTCGAAGCTACCATCCTACAATGAGCAGTTCTTC. The entire variable domain, with the rest obtained from reference TRBV7-9 and TRBJ2-1, is as follows: DTGVSQNPRHKITKRGQNVTFRCDPISEHNRLYWYRQTLGQGPEFLTYFQNEAQLEKSRLLSDRFSAERPKGSFSTLEIQRTEQGDSAMYLCASSSKLPSYNEQFFGPGTRLTVL.

This chain links TRBV5-1 with TRBJ1-1, with no clear D. The V end was cut by 0 bases, the J end by 6 bases, with 3 bases between. The CDR3 has 11 residues. Germline assignment: CDR1 SGHRS and CDR2 YFSETQ. CDR3 nucleotide sequence: TGCGCCAGCAGCTTGGACTCTGAAGCTTTCTTT. Encoded protein: CASSLDSEAFF. Full variable domain (remainder filled in from reference TRBV5-1 and TRBJ1-1): KAGVTQTPRYLIKTRGQQVTLSCSPISGHRSVSWYQQTPGQGLQFLFEYFSETQRNKGNFPGRFSGRQFSNSRSEMNVSTLELGDSALYLCASSLDSEAFFGQGTRLTVV.

V is TRBV7-2 and J is TRBJ2-4, with TRBD1 matching over 9 bases. The V and J ends lost 4 bases and 7 bases, in that order; junction bases with no gene match: 14. The CDR3 totals 17 residues. Per the germline V gene, CDR1 is SGHTA and CDR2 is FQGNSA. This CDR3 reads CASSSQEMGQGSNIQYF. CDR3 bases: TGTGCCAGCAGCTCACAAGAAATGGGACAGGGCTCGAACATTCAGTACTTC.

The rearrangement uses TRBV3-1 (or the pseudogene TRBV3-2) and TRBJ2-1, with D tentatively TRBD2 (6 bases). CDR3 length equals 15 residues. Germline V CDR1 and CDR2: LGHDT, YNNKEL (reference sequence). V lost 4 bases, J lost 7 bases, and 17 bases lay in between. In nucleotides, the CDR3 is TGTGCCAGCAGCCGATCGGGACTGATAGATAATGAGCAGTTCTTC. This sequence encodes CASSRSGLIDNEQFF.

The V gene is TRBV10-3, the J gene TRBJ2-1, with 8 bases matching TRBD2. The length of the CDR3 is 16 residues. CDR1 ENHRY and CDR2 SYGVKD come from the germline V gene. Germline trimming cut 4 bases from V and 6 bases from J; bases unmatched to any gene: 11. The CDR3 DNA follows: TGTGCCATCAGTGGAGGTAGCGGGGTGGGGGGCAATGAGCAGTTCTTC. Translating gives CAISGGSGVGGNEQFF.

The rearrangement uses TRBV5-1 and TRBJ1-3, with 10 nucleotides matching TRBD1. This CDR3 has 17 amino acids. Germline assignment: CDR1 SGHRS and CDR2 YFSETQ. Germline trimming cut 4 bases from V and 0 bases from J; bases unmatched to any gene: 7. As DNA, the CDR3 is TGCGCCAGCAGCCTGGGACAGGGGAAATCCTCTGGAAACACCATATATTTT. This gives the protein CASSLGQGKSSGNTIYF. The whole variable domain, remainder taken from reference TRBV5-1 and TRBJ1-3, is KAGVTQTPRYLIKTRGQQVTLSCSPISGHRSVSWYQQTPGQGLQFLFEYFSETQRNKGNFPGRFSGRQFSNSRSEMNVSTLELGDSALYLCASSLGQGKSSGNTIYFGEGSWLTVV.

This clone was detected once. Distinct nucleotide sequences in the sample also encode this CDR3. J is TRBJ2-1 and V is TRBV5-6; the D is unclear. The V gene's germline CDR1 is SGHDT and CDR2 YYEEEE. The CDR3 has 11 amino acids. Trimming took 2 bases from V and 7 from J, leaving 4 bases between them. DNA of the CDR3: TGTGCCAGCAGCTTCCGGAATGAGCAGTTCTTC. Protein: CASSFRNEQFF.

The V gene is TRBV3-1 (or the pseudogene TRBV3-2), the J gene TRBJ1-1; a possible D gene is TRBD1 (6 bases). Trimming removed 4 bases at V and 1 base at J, with 13 bases between. This CDR3 has 15 residues. The V gene's germline CDR1 is LGHDT and CDR2 YNNKEL (reference sequence). The CDR3 DNA is TGTGCCAGCAGCCGTCACACAGGGCAGAACACTGAAGCTTTCTTT. It specifies CASSRHTGQNTEAFF.

This sequence joins TRBV27 and TRBJ1-2, with a possible D match to TRBD1 (6 bases). The V end was cut by 4 bases, the J end by 5 bases, with 11 bases between. The V gene's germline CDR1 is MNHEY and CDR2 SMNVEV (reference sequence). The CDR3 consists of 13 residues. The CDR3 region has the DNA TGTGCCAGCAGTTCTCCGAGGGGGTATGGCTACACCTTC. This encodes CASSSPRGYGYTF.

V gene TRBV5-4 combines with J gene TRBJ1-1; D is unclear. V lost 2 bases and J 8 bases, leaving 16 bases between the germline ends. Germline CDR1 reads SGHNT; CDR2 reads YYREEE (reference sequence). This CDR3 has 14 amino acids. Here the CDR3 reads CASSFPTRESEAFF. CDR3 nucleotide sequence: TGTGCCAGCAGCTTTCCCACCCGAGAATCCGAAGCTTTCTTT.

This sequence joins TRBV3-1 (or the pseudogene TRBV3-2) and TRBJ2-2, with a weak D call TRBD1 (5 bases). Germline V gene sequence: CDR1 LGHDT, CDR2 YNNKEL (reference sequence). The germline V and J ends were trimmed by 8 bases and 6 bases, with 16 bases remaining between them. The CDR3 is 14 residues long. CDR3 DNA: TGTGCCAGCGGCATATACAGGACGGCCGGGGAGCTGTTTTTT. This gives the protein CASGIYRTAGELFF.

The chain links TRBV7-2 to TRBJ2-1, with 11 bases fitting TRBD2. The CDR3 consists of 15 residues. Trimming at V came to 2 bases and at J to 9 bases, leaving 6 bases not matched to a gene. CDR1 is SGHTA, CDR2 FQGNSA, per germline. Written as DNA, the CDR3 is TGTGCCAGCAGCTTATTAGCGGGAGGGCCTCTTGAGCAGTTCTTC. Translated, it gives CASSLLAGGPLEQFF.

This clone was observed a handful of times. This chain uses TRBV28 with TRBJ1-3; D call uncertain. Germline V gene lookup returns CDR1 MDHEN and CDR2 SYDVKM. This CDR3 spans 14 amino acids. V lost 5 bases and J 4 bases, leaving 12 bases between the germline ends. Here the CDR3 DNA reads TGTGCCAGCAGTATCGGTAATTCGGGAAACACCATATATTTT. It translates to CASSIGNSGNTIYF.

In its sample, this clone was seen once. The chain recombines TRBV14 with TRBJ2-7; 7 positions agree with TRBD1. The germline V gene encodes CDR1 SGHDN and CDR2 FVKESK. The CDR3 extends over 15 amino acids. Trimming cost V 1 base and J 4 bases; bases outside gene matches: 7. CDR3 in amino acids: CASSQVGQLRYEQYF. The DNA for the CDR3 is TGTGCCAGCAGCCAAGTGGGACAGTTACGATACGAGCAGTACTTC. Full variable domain (rest looked up from reference TRBV14 and TRBJ2-7): EAGVTQFPSHSVIEKGQTVTLRCDPISGHDNLYWYRRVMGKEIKFLLHFVKESKQDESGMPNNRFLAERTGGTYSTLKVQPAELEDSGVYFCASSQVGQLRYEQYFGPGTRLTVT.

This clone was found a few times. This sequence joins TRBV2 and TRBJ2-7; 9 bases fit TRBD1. Per the germline V gene, CDR1 is SNHLY and CDR2 is FYNNEI. This CDR3 has 15 residues. Trimming took 5 bases from V and 1 from J; bases not matched to a gene: 6. The CDR3 coding sequence is TGTGCCAGCAGTCAAGGGGGACAGGGTTCCTACGAGCAGTACTTC. Translation gives CASSQGGQGSYEQYF.

The chain uses TRBV29-1 and TRBJ1-2, with D hard to call. V was cut by 1 base and J by 1 base, with 13 bases left in between. Germline V gene lookup returns CDR1 SQVTM and CDR2 ANQGSEA. CDR3 size: 15 residues. Here the CDR3 DNA reads TGCAGCGTTGAAGCCCGCCGGGTGGGTAACTATGGCTACACCTTC. Translation: CSVEARRVGNYGYTF.

V gene TRBV18 combines with J gene TRBJ1-2; the D gene is possibly TRBD1 (6 bases). From germline, CDR1 is KGHSH and CDR2 LQKENI. The CDR3 totals 11 residues. V was trimmed by 5 bases and J by 7 bases, leaving 8 bases between them. The CDR3 region has the DNA TGTGCCAGCTCAGACAGGTTTGGCTACACCTTC. Translated: CASSDRFGYTF. The full variable domain, its missing parts supplied by reference TRBV18 and TRBJ1-2, is NAGVMQNPRHLVRRRGQEARLRCSPMKGHSHVYWYRQLPEEGLKFMVYLQKENIIDESGMPKERFSAEFPKEGPSILRIQQVVRGDSAAYFCASSDRFGYTFGSGTRLTVV.

The chain recombines TRBV6-2 or TRBV6-3 with TRBJ1-2; 9 bases are a match to TRBD1. The ends lost 2 bases at V and 8 bases at J; junction bases unmatched: 9. The germline V gene encodes CDR1 MNHEY and CDR2 SVGEGT. CDR3 length: 15 residues. CDR3: CASSYPAGQGLGYTF. The DNA of the CDR3 is TGTGCCAGCAGTTACCCCGCGGGACAGGGACTGGGCTACACCTTC.

This rearrangement joins TRBV28 to TRBJ1-4; a weak D match, TRBD1 (6 bases). The V and J ends lost 2 bases and 2 bases respectively, with 12 bases between them. Germline-derived CDR1 and CDR2 are MDHEN and SYDVKM. The CDR3 totals 16 residues. The CDR3 loop is CASSLGRGATNEKLFF. The CDR3 coding sequence is TGTGCCAGCAGTTTAGGCAGGGGCGCGACTAATGAAAAACTGTTTTTT.

V and J are TRBV28 and TRBJ1-2; 8 bases are shared with TRBD1. Per germline, CDR1 MDHEN and CDR2 SYDVKM. The CDR3 covers 13 residues. V lost 3 bases and J lost 5; bases outside the gene matches: 2. Here the CDR3 reads CASSLTGAYGYTF. DNA for the CDR3: TGTGCCAGCAGTTTGACAGGGGCATATGGCTACACCTTC.

The gene calls are TRBV11-2 and TRBJ1-4; 7 bases are a match to TRBD1. Germline V lookup: CDR1 SGHAT, CDR2 FQNNGV. V shed 5 bases, J shed 8 bases, and the junction held 11 bases outside the gene matches. This CDR3 region has 15 residues. CDR3 DNA sequence: TGTGCCAGCAGCGGTTTAAGGGGGCGGCGAGAAAAACTGTTTTTT. This translates into CASSGLRGRREKLFF.

The chain employs TRBV5-1 and TRBJ1-4; a weak D match, TRBD1 (5 bases). CDR1 is SGHRS, CDR2 YFSETQ, per germline. The CDR3 totals 14 residues. Trimming removed 10 bases from V and 7 bases from J, with 20 bases in between. In DNA form, the CDR3 reads TGCGCCTCACAGCCTGCCCATCAGGGTGAAAAACTGTTTTTT. The encoded protein is CASQPAHQGEKLFF.

The genes are TRBV5-1 and TRBJ2-3; D perhaps matches TRBD2 (6 bases). This CDR3 region has 15 residues. Deletions cut 1 base from V and 4 bases from J, with 13 bases between. From germline, CDR1 is SGHRS and CDR2 YFSETQ. The CDR3 loop reads CASSLSGPGADTQYF. DNA of the CDR3: TGCGCCAGCAGCTTGAGTGGCCCGGGGGCAGATACGCAGTATTTT.

Only a few counts were recorded for this clone. The chain's CDR3 is CASGGLGRFGETQYF. In DNA form, the CDR3 reads TGTGCCAGCGGCGGGCTAGGTCGATTTGGGGAGACCCAGTACTTC. V is TRBV6-5 and J is TRBJ2-5, with D possibly matching TRBD2 (5 bases). CDR3 size: 15 residues. V lost 8 bases to trimming and J lost 5 bases, with 21 bases between them. CDR1 is MNHEY and CDR2 is SVGAGI in the germline V gene.

This clone came up a few times. The chain couples TRBV7-8 to TRBJ1-3; D perhaps matches TRBD1 (5 bases). CDR1 is SGHVS, CDR2 FQNEAQ, per germline. The CDR3 runs to 15 residues. Between the trimmed V and J ends, which lost 4 bases and 1 base, there was a span of 11 bases. The CDR3 is CASSSREGSGNTIYF. For the CDR3, the DNA is TGTGCCAGCAGCTCCAGGGAGGGGTCTGGAAACACCATATATTTT.

This chain joins TRBV3-1 (or the pseudogene TRBV3-2) and TRBJ1-6; D remains unclear. Germline CDR1 reads LGHDT; CDR2 reads YNNKEL (reference sequence). The length of the CDR3 is 14 residues. The germline V and J ends were trimmed by 4 bases and 9 bases, with 13 bases remaining between them. The CDR3 region is CASSLRGGLSPLHF. Written as DNA, the CDR3 is TGTGCCAGCAGCCTACGGGGAGGGCTTTCACCCCTCCACTTT.

The gene calls are TRBV5-4 and TRBJ2-1; possibly TRBD2 for D (5 bases). The V and J ends lost 0 bases and 7 bases respectively, with 14 bases between them. This CDR3 region has 15 residues. Germline CDR1 SGHNT, CDR2 YYREEE (reference sequence). Here the CDR3 reads CASSLAGVKDNEQFF. The DNA of the CDR3 is TGTGCCAGCAGCTTGGCCGGGGTAAAGGATAATGAGCAGTTCTTC. Supplemented by reference TRBV5-4 and TRBJ2-1, the full variable domain reads ETGVTQSPTHLIKTRGQQVTLRCSSQSGHNTVSWYQQALGQGPQFIFQYYREEENGRGNFPPRFSGLQFPNYSSELNVNALELDDSALYLCASSLAGVKDNEQFFGPGTRLTVL.

Worth noting for this clone: The same CDR3 also results from other DNA sequences found in this sample. This chain connects TRBV12-3 or TRBV12-4 to TRBJ1-2; D remains unclear. V lost 5 bases, J lost 0 bases, and 4 bases lay in between. The length of the CDR3 is 12 residues. The CDR3 protein is CASSQTNYGYTF. The CDR3 bases are TGTGCCAGCAGTCAAACTAACTATGGCTACACCTTC.

The chain couples TRBV10-3 to TRBJ2-1, with 11 bases aligning to TRBD1. With 4 bases clipped from V and 8 bases from J, the junction kept 7 bases outside the gene matches. The length of the CDR3 is 15 residues. Germline loops: CDR1 ENHRY, CDR2 SYGVKD. The CDR3 protein is CAISVGTGGLDEQFF. The DNA of the CDR3 is TGTGCCATCAGTGTGGGGACAGGGGGTTTGGATGAGCAGTTCTTC.

The rearrangement joins TRBV10-3 to TRBJ2-3; 12 nucleotides agree with TRBD2. J was trimmed by 4 bases and V by 7 bases; bases with no gene match: 12. CDR3 length: 17 amino acids. Germline lookup yields CDR1 ENHRY and CDR2 SYGVKD. The CDR3 reads CAIKEELAGGTPDTQYF. CDR3 in DNA: TGTGCCATCAAAGAGGAGCTAGCGGGAGGGACACCAGATACGCAGTATTTT.

Only one count was recorded for this clone. Additional DNA sequences in this sample encode the identical CDR3. This chain links TRBV6-5 with TRBJ1-3, with 8 positions matching TRBD1. Germline V gene data show CDR1 as MNHEY and CDR2 as SVGAGI. The junction had 3 bases not matched to a gene; V was cut back by 4 bases and J by 4 bases. CDR3 length: 14 residues. The CDR3 sequence is CASSWTGSGNTIYF. The CDR3 DNA reads as TGTGCCAGCAGTTGGACAGGGTCCGGAAACACCATATATTTT.